A selection of T cell receptor beta chains follows, all from one sample in a study of blood T cell repertoires in COVID-19. Profiled with immunoSEQ multiplex PCR; TCRdb holds only in-frame clones, not every one. The table has about 260,000 clones, approximately 90% seen once. Sequenced material: PBMCs or T cells enriched from blood (not recorded which). The source of these receptors is a woman in her 30s with acute COVID-19. Both conserved end residues are part of each CDR3. The order of the fields is D gene, J gene, V gene, clone size, CDR3 length, CDR3 protein, CDR3 DNA. A D gene is named only where the DNA matches it firmly. Clone size is not always given. Where it is, it says once, few, many or a class for expanded clones.

.,TRBJ1-3,TRBV5-8,.,16,CASSLGGGSSGNTIYF,TGTGCCAGCAGCTTGGGGGGAGGGAGCTCTGGAAACACCATATATTTT
.,TRBJ1-2,TRBV7-2,.,15,CASSSGTSGVYGYTF,TGTGCCAGCAGCTCAGGGACCTCGGGGGTTTATGGCTACACCTTC
.,TRBJ2-1,TRBV7-9,.,16,CASSLGDGILHNEQFF,TGTGCCAGCAGCTTAGGTGACGGGATCTTGCACAATGAGCAGTTCTTC
TRBD1,TRBJ1-1,TRBV5-1,.,15,CASSLGTGKNTEAFF,TGCGCCAGCAGCTTGGGGACAGGGAAGAACACTGAAGCTTTCTTT
TRBD1,TRBJ2-4,TRBV29-1,.,15,CSVRDRDLAKNIQYF,TGCAGCGTTCGGGACAGGGACCTAGCCAAAAACATTCAGTACTTC
.,TRBJ2-2,TRBV2,.,13,CASSDSITGELFF,TGTGCCAGCAGCGACTCAATCACCGGGGAGCTGTTTTTT
TRBD2,TRBJ2-6,TRBV6-2/TRBV6-3,few,20,CASSYSIWASGHSGANVLTF,TGTGCCAGCAGTTACTCGATTTGGGCTAGCGGCCACTCTGGGGCCAACGTCCTGACTTTC
TRBD2,TRBJ2-2,TRBV7-3,.,18,CASSPYSQAGVRTGELFF,TGTGCCAGCAGCCCATACAGTCAAGCGGGAGTGCGTACCGGGGAGCTGTTTTTT
TRBD2,TRBJ2-1,TRBV7-8,.,15,CASSLGLADYNEQFF,TGTGCCAGCAGCTTAGGTCTAGCGGATTACAATGAGCAGTTCTTC
.,TRBJ2-3,TRBV4-1,.,15,CASSQDPSGTDTQYF,TGCGCCAGCAGCCAAGATCCTAGCGGCACAGATACGCAGTATTTT
.,TRBJ2-7,TRBV28,.,12,CASRSPGYEQYF,TGTGCCAGCAGATCCCCGGGTTACGAGCAGTACTTC
TRBD1,TRBJ2-1,TRBV15,.,15,CATSGSGQGVHEQFF,TGTGCCACCAGCGGGTCGGGACAGGGGGTCCATGAGCAGTTCTTC
.,TRBJ2-2,TRBV7-9,.,15,CASSLTSPNTGELFF,TGTGCCAGCAGCTTGACTAGTCCGAACACCGGGGAGCTGTTTTTT
.,TRBJ2-1,TRBV28,.,14,CASSKQDSYNEQFF,TGTGCCAGCAGTAAACAGGACTCCTACAATGAGCAGTTCTTC
TRBD2,TRBJ2-2,TRBV5-6,.,15,CASSFSGRVTGELFF,TGTGCCAGCAGCTTTTCGGGGAGGGTCACCGGGGAGCTGTTTTTT
.,TRBJ2-7,TRBV6-2/TRBV6-3,few,14,CASSYSQSTYEQYF,TGTGCCAGCAGTTACTCACAGAGCACCTACGAGCAGTACTTC
.,TRBJ2-7,TRBV7-2,.,13,CASSPPSRDEQYF,TGTGCCAGCAGCCCCCCTTCACGGGACGAGCAGTACTTC
TRBD1,TRBJ2-1,TRBV14,.,18,CASSQYWSGTGLNNEQFF,TGTGCCAGCAGCCAATACTGGTCGGGGACAGGGTTAAACAATGAGCAGTTCTTC
TRBD1,TRBJ1-3,TRBV12-3/TRBV12-4,.,13,CASSLTGGDTIYF,TGTGCCAGCAGTTTAACAGGGGGAGACACCATATATTTT